The rows below give T cell receptor beta chains drawn from one sample of a study of cytomegalovirus exposure and HLA in healthy donors. Sequenced by immunoSEQ multiplex PCR; TCRdb stores in-frame clones only, minus some. This table holds roughly 100,000 clones, less than 85% found once. The material sequenced was PBMCs. The receptor source for this set is a man aged 35-49 years in good health and CMV-seropositive. The CDR3 runs from the conserved cysteine through the conserved F or W. A D gene is named only where the DNA matches it firmly. Size tells how often a clone was seen (once, few, many) or the class of an expanded clone, and some rows leave it out.

clone size	V gene	CDR3 length	J gene	D gene	CDR3 DNA	CDR3 protein
once	TRBV4-3	14	TRBJ2-5	TRBD2	TGCGCCAGCAGCCAAGGGACTAGTCTCGAGACCCAGTACTTC	CASSQGTSLETQYF
NA	TRBV15	14	TRBJ1-5	NA	TGTGCCACCGGCAGAGGTATGAGCAATCAGCCCCAGCATTTT	CATGRGMSNQPQHF
few	TRBV5-1	16	TRBJ2-2	TRBD1	TGCGCCAGCAGCCGCGTCGGGACAGTTAACACCGGGGAGCTGTTTTTT	CASSRVGTVNTGELFF
NA	TRBV5-6	15	TRBJ2-4	NA	TGTGCCAGCAGCTTGGAGGGGTTCGCCAAAAACAGTCAGTACTTC	CASSLEGFAKNSQYF
NA	TRBV15	17	TRBJ2-3	TRBD2	TGTGCCACCAGCAGAGAAAGGACTAGCGGAGGTGCAGATACGCAGTATTTT	CATSRERTSGGADTQYF
NA	TRBV2	15	TRBJ2-7	NA	TGTGCCAGCTTAAAGGGGGTCTTATCAGACTACGAGCAGTACTTC	CASLKGVLSDYEQYF
NA	TRBV21-1	16	TRBJ2-3	NA	TGTGCCAGCAGCAAAGTGGGGGGAGTTATGCCAGATACGCAGTATTTT	CASSKVGGVMPDTQYF
NA	TRBV7-2	13	TRBJ1-1	NA	TGTGCCAGCAGCTTAGGGGCGGTAGAGGGAGCTTTCTTT	CASSLGAVEGAFF
NA	TRBV4-1	15	TRBJ2-7	TRBD2	TGCGCCAGCAGTCCCGCGACTAGCGGGAGCTACGAGCAGTACTTC	CASSPATSGSYEQYF
NA	TRBV29-1	15	TRBJ2-2	NA	TGCAGCGTTGGGGTTGACTCGAGAAACACCGGGGAGCTGTTTTTT	CSVGVDSRNTGELFF